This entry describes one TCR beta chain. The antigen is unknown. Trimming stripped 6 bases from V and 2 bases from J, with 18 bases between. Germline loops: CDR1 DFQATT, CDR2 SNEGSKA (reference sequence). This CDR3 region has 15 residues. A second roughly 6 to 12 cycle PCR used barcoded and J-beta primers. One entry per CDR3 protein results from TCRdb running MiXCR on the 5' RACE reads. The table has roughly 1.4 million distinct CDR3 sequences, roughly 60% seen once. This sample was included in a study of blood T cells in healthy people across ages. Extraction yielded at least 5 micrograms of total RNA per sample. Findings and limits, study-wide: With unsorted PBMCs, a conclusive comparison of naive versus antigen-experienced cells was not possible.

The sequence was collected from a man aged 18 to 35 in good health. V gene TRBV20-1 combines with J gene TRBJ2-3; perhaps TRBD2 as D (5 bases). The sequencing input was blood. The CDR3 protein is CSAISEASLTDTQYF. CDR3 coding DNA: TGCAGTGCCATCTCCGAGGCTAGCCTCACAGATACGCAGTATTTT.